The rows below give T cell receptor beta chains drawn from one sample of a study of response to subunit inactivated influenza vaccine. TCRdb re-called the RT-PCR reads with MiXCR, one entry per CDR3 protein. The sample lists about 500,000 distinct CDR3 sequences, approximately 15% occurring once. The source was CD4+ T cells sorted from PBMCs, collected roughly 24 months after vaccination. Receptor source: a man aged 50-75 years who received an inactivated influenza vaccine. The CDR3 runs from the conserved cysteine through the conserved F or W. The D gene is left open where the match is weak. Where a row states a size, it is once, few, many or the class of an expanded clone; other rows omit it.

J,size,V,D,DNA,CDR3
TRBJ2-3,few,TRBV7-9,NA,TGTGCCAGCAGCTTAGGGTCAGAGCCTACGCAGTATTTT,CASSLGSEPTQYF
TRBJ2-5,NA,TRBV11-1,TRBD2,TGTGCCAGCAGCTTAGCCGGGACTAGCGGGGCTACGGGGGAGACCCAGTACTTC,CASSLAGTSGATGETQYF
TRBJ2-7,NA,TRBV7-2,NA,TGTGCCAGCAGCACGTCAGGGGTCGTCGAGCAGTACTTC,CASSTSGVVEQYF
TRBJ2-3,few,TRBV20-1,TRBD2,TGCAGTGTTGGAAGACTAGCTAGCACAGATACGCAGTATTTT,CSVGRLASTDTQYF
TRBJ2-3,NA,TRBV20-1,TRBD2,TGCAGTGCTAGAGAAATAGCGGGGGGGATGGATACGCAGTATTTT,CSAREIAGGMDTQYF
TRBJ2-5,NA,TRBV6-2/TRBV6-3,NA,TGTGCCAGCAGTTACCTAGTTAAGACCCAGTACTTC,CASSYLVKTQYF
TRBJ2-5,NA,TRBV11-2,NA,TGTGCCAGCAGCTTAGGGTTAGTCCGAGGACTCCCTCACCAAGAGACCCAGTACTTC,CASSLGLVRGLPHQETQYF
TRBJ2-7,few,TRBV11-2,NA,TGTGCCAGCAGCTACGCGGCAACCTACGAGCAGTACTTC,CASSYAATYEQYF
TRBJ2-7,NA,TRBV20-1,TRBD2,TGCAGTGCCCCCACTAGCGGAGCCACCTACGAGCAGTACTTC,CSAPTSGATYEQYF
TRBJ2-1,few,TRBV7-2,NA,TGTGCCAGCAGCCAGACGCTTCACAATGAGCAGTTCTTC,CASSQTLHNEQFF
TRBJ2-1,NA,TRBV7-2,NA,TGTGCCAGCAGCTTAGAGGGTAGCGGAAACAATGAGCAGTTCTTC,CASSLEGSGNNEQFF
TRBJ1-5,few,TRBV20-1,NA,TGCAGTGCTATAACATCGTGGGGGGCGAGTCAGCCCCAGCATTTT,CSAITSWGASQPQHF
TRBJ1-4,many,TRBV15,NA,TGTGCCACCAGCGGAGACAGGAGAAAACTGTTTTTT,CATSGDRRKLFF
TRBJ2-1,few,TRBV4-1,TRBD2,TGCGCCAGCAGCCGACTAGCGGGGGGGCCCAATGAGCAGTTCTTC,CASSRLAGGPNEQFF
TRBJ2-1,few,TRBV12-3/TRBV12-4,NA,TGTGCCAGCAGTTTTTCGGGGGCGCGGAATGAGCAGTTCTTC,CASSFSGARNEQFF
TRBJ2-1,few,TRBV6-5,NA,TGTGCCAGCAGTTACTCCGGGGGCCTCTACAATGAGCAGTTCTTC,CASSYSGGLYNEQFF
TRBJ2-3,NA,TRBV5-1,NA,TGCGCCAGCAGCTCTAAGACTCCCGCAGGCACAGATACGCAGTATTTT,CASSSKTPAGTDTQYF
TRBJ2-7,NA,TRBV7-9,TRBD1,TGTGCCAGCAGCGATACCTCGACAGGGTACGAGCAGTACTTC,CASSDTSTGYEQYF
TRBJ1-5,once,TRBV6-1,NA,TGTGCCAGCAGTCCGCCTCCACAATACAATAGCAATCAGCCCCAGCATTTT,CASSPPPQYNSNQPQHF
TRBJ2-1,NA,TRBV6-6,NA,TGTGCCAGCAGTTACGGTCTTAATGAGCAGTTCTTC,CASSYGLNEQFF